These 17 T cell receptor gamma chains originate from one sample sequenced in a study of γδ T cells in repeated Plasmodium falciparum infection. TCRdb reapplied CATT to the multiplex PCR reads. The table records 25,000 to 35,000 gamma-chain clones, roughly 1.4% of them present only once. Gammadelta T cells were flow-sorted from PBMC into Vgamma9/Vdelta2+ and Vdelta2-negative populations for bulk analysis. Sequencing was performed on gamma-delta T cells from blood. The receptors originated from a pool of human donors (malaria-infected and uninfected, not separated).

For this clone: A read error is likely here: a far larger clone is one base away. Other DNA sequences from this sample encode an identical CDR3 as well. This sequence joins TRGV9 and TRGJP. No J gene is reported in TCRdb; it was inferred here by comparing the DNA with germline. The CDR3 consists of 18 residues. Germline loops: CDR1 GITISATS, CDR2 ISYDGTV (reference sequence). The CDR3 spells CALWEGTKEGLGKKIKVF. CDR3 DNA sequence: TGTGCCTTATGGGAGGGTACGAAAGAGGGGTTGGGCAAAAAAATCAAGGTATTT.

With regard to this clone: The TCRdb protein, from a much larger clone, departs from this DNA's translation at residue 3, likely by read error; the protein shown derives from the DNA. The J gene is TRGJP1, the V gene TRGV8. Here the J gene was assigned by germline matching of the DNA, as TCRdb has none. This CDR3 contains 14 residues. CDR1 is VENAVY, CDR2 YDSYNSRV, per germline. CDR3 sequence: CAIWGNTTGWFKIF. CDR3 sequence (DNA): TGTGCCATCTGGGGCAATACCACTGGTTGGTTCAAGATATTT.

This clone occurred many times. This likely traces to a read error, being one base from a far larger clone. The same CDR3 can be traced to other DNA sequences in this sample. CDR3 loop: CALWEVGELGKKIKVF. For the CDR3, the DNA is TGTGCCTTGTGGGAGGTAGGGGAGTTGGGTAAAAAAATCAAGGTATTT. The V and J genes are TRGV9 and TRGJP. The CDR3 consists of 16 residues. Germline V CDR1 and CDR2: GITISATS, ISYDGTV (reference sequence).

By share, this clone counts as medium-sized (0.01 to 0.1%). Other DNA sequences in this sample translate to the same CDR3. The chain recombines TRGV9 with TRGJP. The CDR3 sequence is 18 residues long. V was clipped by 1 base and J by 4 bases; unmatched bases: 7. CDR1 and CDR2 (germline): GITISATS, ISYDGTV (reference sequence). This chain's CDR3 is CALWEVTLQELGKKIKVF. DNA for the CDR3: TGTGCCTTGTGGGAGGTTACACTTCAAGAGTTGGGCAAAAAAATCAAGGTATTT.

This clone came up a few times. This likely stems from a read error, as it lies one base from a far larger clone. This specimen includes other DNA sequences encoding the same CDR3. The CDR3 sequence: CATWDRRMRKLF. The CDR3 DNA reads as TGTGCCACCTGGGACAGGCGTATGAGGAAGCTCTTT. The V gene call reads TRGV3; no J gene was called. This CDR3 is built from 12 residues. The germline V gene has CDR1 VTNTFY and CDR2 YDVSTARD (reference sequence).

This clone was detected many times. TCRdb attributes to this sequence the protein of a much larger clone, which differs from the DNA translation at residue 12; a read error is likely, and the protein displayed is translated from the DNA. This chain uses TRGV9 with TRGJP. The J gene is not listed in TCRdb, so it was assigned here from a DNA match to germline. This CDR3 comprises 16 residues. CDR1 is GITISATS and CDR2 is ISYDGTV in the germline V gene (reference sequence). The CDR3 region is CALWEVLELGKEIKVF. The CDR3 DNA sequence: TGTGCCTTGTGGGAGGTGTTAGAGTTGGGCAAAGAAATCAAGGTATTT.

This clone has a handful of counts. The TCRdb protein, from a much larger clone, departs from this DNA's translation at residue 3, likely by read error; the protein shown derives from the DNA. This chain links TRGV3 with TRGJP2. TCRdb carries no J gene annotation; the J gene was assigned here by matching the DNA with germline. This CDR3 contains 14 residues. CDR1 VTNTFY and CDR2 YDVSTARD come from the germline V gene (reference sequence). The CDR3 loop is CASWEYSSDWIKTF. In DNA form, the CDR3 reads TGTGCCTCCTGGGAGTATAGTAGTGATTGGATCAAGACGTTT.

Worth noting for this clone: This DNA translates differently at residue 10 from the TCRdb protein, which is that of a much larger clone; a read error is likely, and the protein shown is the DNA's own translation. There is no J gene call, but TRGV9 is given as the V gene. This CDR3 has 12 amino acids. Germline CDR1 GITISATS, CDR2 ISYDGTV (reference sequence). The CDR3 protein is CASYTTGWFRIF. CDR3 DNA sequence: TGTGCCTCTTATACCACTGGTTGGTTCAGGATATTT.

This clone was counted between two and nine times. This likely stems from a read error, as it lies one base from a far larger clone. This sample also contains other DNA sequences that code for the same CDR3. J is TRGJ1 or TRGJ2 and V is TRGV9. The J gene was not available in TCRdb and was assigned here by matching the DNA to germline segments. This CDR3 is built from 13 residues. Germline-derived CDR1 and CDR2 are GITISATS and ISYDGTV (reference sequence). CDR3 nucleotide sequence: TGTGCTTTGTGGGAGTTCCATTATTATAAGAAACTCTTT. It codes for CALWEFHYYKKLF.

This clone was seen at least ten times. With a far larger clone one base away, a read error is the likely cause. V is TRGV4 and J is TRGJ1 or TRGJ2. The CDR3 spans 9 residues. Germline V gene lookup returns CDR1 EGSTGY and CDR2 YDSYTSSV. J lost 14 bases, V lost 2 bases, and 3 bases had no gene match. CDR3: CATWDVELF. The CDR3 DNA reads as TGTGCCACCTGGGATGTGGAACTCTTT.

In its sample, this clone was seen many times. No DNA is shown, since the ends of the CDR3 on it are uncertain; the CDR3 is the one TCRdb lists. Distinct nucleotide sequences in the sample also encode this CDR3. No J gene was called, and the V gene is TRGV3. The CDR3 comprises 35 residues, both ends counted. Germline CDR1 and CDR2: VTNTFY and YDVSTARD (reference sequence). The CDR3 sequence is CATWDRPQGEFIIRNSLAVEQHLLSQVSIGRIQHF.

To note about this clone: The protein recorded in TCRdb matches a much larger clone and deviates from this DNA's translation at residue 13, suggesting a read error; the protein here is obtained by translating the DNA. Other nucleotide sequences in the sample specify the same CDR3. There is no J gene call, but TRGV9 is given as the V gene. CDR3 length equals 14 residues. Germline lookup yields CDR1 GITISATS and CDR2 ISYDGTV (reference sequence). The CDR3 DNA reads TGTGCCTTGTGGGAGGTTCGGGGGGGTTGGTTCAAGCTATTT. Residues: CALWEVRGGWFKLF.

This clone was picked up many times. A read error likely explains why the TCRdb protein, taken from a much larger clone, differs from this DNA's translation at residue 11; the protein shown is translated from the DNA. The chain links TRGV8 to TRGJP1. The J gene was not available in TCRdb and was assigned here by matching the DNA to germline segments. The CDR3 is 14 residues long. The germline V gene encodes CDR1 VENAVY and CDR2 YDSYNSRV. The chain's CDR3 is CATWGNTTGWSKIF. CDR3 DNA sequence: TGTGCCACCTGGGGCAATACCACTGGTTGGTCCAAGATATTT.

This clone occurred a few times. A single base is all that separates this from a far larger clone, so a read error is likely. The identical CDR3 is also encoded by other nucleotide sequences in the sample. The chain joins TRGV2 to TRGJ1 or TRGJ2. The J gene, missing from TCRdb, was assigned here through DNA to germline matching. This CDR3 has 13 residues. Germline assignment: CDR1 EGSNGY and CDR2 YDSYNSKV. The CDR3 is CATWDCRYYKKLF. The CDR3 coding sequence is TGCGCCACCTGGGACTGTCGATATTATAAGAAACTCTTT.

Turning to this clone: TCRdb shows a much larger clone's protein in place of this DNA's translation, and the two differ at residue 3, likely through a read error; the protein shown is translated from the DNA. The rearrangement links TRGV2 to TRGJP1. The J gene is absent in TCRdb and was assigned here via DNA matching to germline. The germline CDR1 and CDR2 sequences are EGSNGY and YDSYNSKV. The CDR3 spans 13 residues. The CDR3 region is CAIWDAQGWFKIF. CDR3 nucleotide sequence: TGTGCCATCTGGGACGCGCAAGGTTGGTTCAAGATATTT.

This clone was recorded at least ten times. This is likely an artifact of a read error, given a far larger clone one base away. Different DNA sequences within this sample yield the same CDR3. The V gene is TRGV4, but the J gene lacks a call. The germline V gene encodes CDR1 EGSTGY and CDR2 YDSYTSSV. The CDR3 length is 14 residues. CDR3 amino acids: CATWDGRGHGKKLF. The DNA for the CDR3 is TGTGCCACCTGGGACGGGAGGGGGCATGGTAAGAAGCTCTTT.

This clone has just a few counts. A far larger clone is a single base away, which makes a read error likely. Other nucleotide sequences in the sample specify the same CDR3. The chain carries TRGV9 and TRGJP. The J gene is absent in TCRdb and was assigned here via DNA matching to germline. Germline V gene lookup returns CDR1 GITISATS and CDR2 ISYDGTV (reference sequence). This CDR3 is built from 18 residues. The chain's CDR3 is CALWDSNQQELGKKIKVF. The DNA for the CDR3 is TGTGCCCTGTGGGACTCAAACCAGCAAGAGTTGGGCAAAAAAATCAAGGTATTT.